These 10 T cell receptor beta chains originate from one sample sequenced in a study of blood T cell repertoires in COVID-19. Produced via immunoSEQ multiplex PCR; TCRdb's table is partial and in-frame only. The sample shows about 120,000 clones, roughly four fifths of them seen only once. The material sequenced was peripheral blood. The receptors stem from a human donor in a cohort sampled during active COVID-19.

The rearrangement links TRBV7-2 to TRBJ2-7; 12 bases agree with TRBD2. Trimming removed 5 bases from V and 2 bases from J; junction bases left unmatched: 7. The CDR3 consists of 16 residues. Germline V gene lookup returns CDR1 SGHTA and CDR2 FQGNSA. DNA of the CDR3: TGTGCCAGCAGCGCATTGCTAGCGGGGGGGACCTACGAGCAGTACTTC. Translating gives CASSALLAGGTYEQYF.

The chain is built from TRBV5-1 and TRBJ1-1; TRBD1 might be the D (5 bases). CDR3 length equals 15 residues. CDR1 and CDR2 (germline): SGHRS, YFSETQ. V was clipped by 2 bases and J by 0 bases, with 11 bases between them. The DNA of the CDR3 is TGCGCCAGCAGCTTAGGGGATCTGGTGAACACTGAAGCTTTCTTT. Its translation is CASSLGDLVNTEAFF. Supplemented by reference TRBV5-1 and TRBJ1-1, the full variable domain reads KAGVTQTPRYLIKTRGQQVTLSCSPISGHRSVSWYQQTPGQGLQFLFEYFSETQRNKGNFPGRFSGRQFSNSRSEMNVSTLELGDSALYLCASSLGDLVNTEAFFGQGTRLTVV.

V gene TRBV6-6 combines with J gene TRBJ1-1; 11 bases are shared with TRBD1. Per germline, CDR1 MNHNY and CDR2 SVGAGI (reference sequence). J lost 5 bases, V lost 6 bases, and 8 bases had no gene match. The CDR3 is made up of 15 amino acids. The CDR3 DNA is TGTGCCAGCAGCCCCATGGGACAGGGGGGGACTGAAGCTTTCTTT. This sequence encodes CASSPMGQGGTEAFF.

The V gene is TRBV2, the J gene TRBJ2-7, with 12 positions matching TRBD1. Per germline, CDR1 SNHLY and CDR2 FYNNEI. The CDR3 is made up of 17 amino acids. Germline trimming cut 7 bases from V and 4 bases from J; bases unmatched to any gene: 14. CDR3 amino acids: CASIPPAGTGGEYEQYF. CDR3 nucleotides: TGTGCCAGCATTCCCCCGGCAGGGACAGGGGGCGAATACGAGCAGTACTTC. Complete variable domain (other parts from reference TRBV2 and TRBJ2-7): EPEVTQTPSHQVTQMGQEVILRCVPISNHLYFYWYRQILGQKVEFLVSFYNNEISEKSEIFDDQFSVERPDGSNFTLKIRSTKLEDSAMYFCASIPPAGTGGEYEQYFGPGTRLTVT.

This chain connects TRBV2 to TRBJ1-1; 7 bases agree with TRBD1. CDR1 SNHLY and CDR2 FYNNEI come from the germline V gene. V trimming: 6 bases; J trimming: 0 bases; junction bases outside the gene matches: 13. This CDR3 is built from 17 residues. The CDR3 here is CASRPAQGLPMNTEAFF. The CDR3, as DNA: TGTGCCAGCAGGCCCGCACAGGGGCTCCCTATGAACACTGAAGCTTTCTTT.

The CDR3 region is CASSLGLDRGIDTQYF. The CDR3 DNA is TGTGCCAGCAGCTTGGGGTTGGACCGGGGAATAGATACGCAGTATTTT. V gene TRBV5-5 combines with J gene TRBJ2-3, with TRBD2 as a possible D gene (5 bases). Germline V CDR1 and CDR2: SGHKS, YYEKEE (reference sequence). The germline V and J ends were trimmed by 0 bases and 5 bases, with 16 bases remaining between them. The CDR3 totals 16 residues.

The chain is built from TRBV11-2 and TRBJ1-2, with D possibly being TRBD1 (5 bases). V was cut by 0 bases and J by 7 bases, with 9 bases left in between. This CDR3 has 13 residues. Germline CDR1 is SGHAT and CDR2 is FQNNGV. CDR3 DNA sequence: TGTGCCAGCAGCTTAGATAGGAGGGGTGGCTACACCTTC. Protein sequence: CASSLDRRGGYTF.

The CDR3 DNA reads as TGTGCCAGCTCACTAAGGACAGGGGGCACCTCGGCTAACTATGGCTACACCTTC. Translating gives CASSLRTGGTSANYGYTF. The chain combines TRBV18 with TRBJ1-2, with 11 positions matching TRBD1. Per the germline V gene, CDR1 is KGHSH and CDR2 is LQKENI. This CDR3 has 18 amino acids. V lost 4 bases and J lost 0; bases outside the gene matches: 10.

V gene TRBV7-2 combines with J gene TRBJ1-4; possible D gene TRBD1, 5 bases. The CDR3 is made up of 14 amino acids. The germline V gene encodes CDR1 SGHTA and CDR2 FQGNSA. Trimming removed 1 base from V and 7 bases from J, with 10 bases in between. CDR3 amino acids: CASSLGGEGEKLFF. CDR3 nucleotide sequence: TGTGCCAGCAGCTTAGGGGGGGAAGGTGAAAAACTGTTTTTT. Variable domain in full (rest from reference TRBV7-2 and TRBJ1-4): GAGVSQSPSNKVTEKGKDVELRCDPISGHTALYWYRQSLGQGLEFLIYFQGNSAPDKSGLPSDRFSAERTGGSVSTLTIQRTQQEDSAVYLCASSLGGEGEKLFFGSGTQLSVL.

The rearrangement joins TRBV2 to TRBJ1-2; 9 bases agree with TRBD1. Germline-derived CDR1 and CDR2 are SNHLY and FYNNEI. This CDR3 has 16 residues. V dropped 2 bases and J dropped 3; count of bases not matched to a gene: 7. The CDR3 loop is CASSEPGQGTDYGYTF. CDR3 nucleotides: TGTGCCAGCAGTGAACCGGGACAGGGCACGGACTATGGCTACACCTTC.